This entry lists 26 T cell receptor beta chains sequenced from one sample in a study of T cell responses to AZD1222 COVID-19 vaccine. Clones were read by immunoSEQ multiplex PCR, and TCRdb kept only the in-frame ones, dropping some. Counted here are just under 90,000 clones, around 88% occurring once; the ten biggest clones make up approximately 10%. The sequenced sample was peripheral blood, obtained on day 0 of MenACWY control vaccination. The receptors derive from an adult in good health.

The rearrangement joins TRBV19 to TRBJ1-3; unclear D gene. Trimming left V 0 bases short and J 0 bases short, with 6 bases between. Germline V gene sequence: CDR1 LNHDA, CDR2 SQIVND (reference sequence). The CDR3 consists of 15 residues. The CDR3 loop reads CASSIEVYSGNTIYF. Written as DNA, the CDR3 is TGTGCCAGTAGTATAGAGGTTTACTCTGGAAACACCATATATTTT.

This chain joins TRBV7-2 and TRBJ1-5, with D perhaps matching TRBD1 (5 bases). The ends were cut back, 3 bases at V and 7 bases at J, with 10 bases in the middle. This CDR3 comprises 13 residues. The germline V gene has CDR1 SGHTA and CDR2 FQGNSA. The CDR3 reads CASSLTVEQPQHF. The CDR3 DNA follows: TGTGCCAGCAGCTTGACAGTAGAGCAGCCCCAGCATTTT. The full variable domain, completed using reference TRBV7-2 and TRBJ1-5, is GAGVSQSPSNKVTEKGKDVELRCDPISGHTALYWYRQSLGQGLEFLIYFQGNSAPDKSGLPSDRFSAERTGGSVSTLTIQRTQQEDSAVYLCASSLTVEQPQHFGDGTRLSIL.

J is TRBJ2-5 and V is TRBV11-2; 10 bases are a match to TRBD1. The germline V gene encodes CDR1 SGHAT and CDR2 FQNNGV. CDR3 length: 17 residues. Trimming cost V 6 bases and J 5 bases; bases outside gene matches: 15. The CDR3 bases are TGTGCCAGCAGTACCGGGACAGGGGCCTTTATGAGGGAGACCCAGTACTTC. Translating gives CASSTGTGAFMRETQYF.

The chain carries TRBV7-3 and TRBJ2-7; TRBD2 matches 7 bases. Per the germline V gene, CDR1 is SGHTA and CDR2 is FQGTGA. The V gene end was trimmed by 5 bases and the J gene end by 5 bases; junction bases not matched to a gene: 12. The CDR3 runs to 15 residues. This CDR3 reads CASSRSGTQPHEQYF. The CDR3 region has the DNA TGTGCCAGCAGCCGGAGCGGGACTCAGCCCCACGAGCAGTACTTC.

J is TRBJ2-7 and V is TRBV19; the D gene is possibly TRBD2 (5 bases). Trimming removed 6 bases from V and 3 bases from J, with 21 bases in between. Germline loops: CDR1 LNHDA, CDR2 SQIVND (reference sequence). CDR3 length equals 16 residues. The CDR3 reads CASSNSQTGTYYEQYF. The CDR3 nucleotides are TGTGCCAGTAGCAACTCCCAAACGGGAACCTACTACGAGCAGTACTTC.

The chain recombines TRBV18 with TRBJ2-5; 9 bases are a match to TRBD2. This CDR3 has 14 amino acids. Germline V lookup: CDR1 KGHSH, CDR2 LQKENI. V shed 5 bases and J 5 bases; nucleotides not matched to a gene: 6. The CDR3 loop reads CASSARGGEETQYF. DNA for the CDR3: TGTGCCAGCTCAGCGCGGGGGGGAGAGGAGACCCAGTACTTC.

The chain is built from TRBV6-5 and TRBJ2-5; 11 nucleotides line up with TRBD2. V gave up 4 bases and J gave up 2 bases; unmatched junction bases: 6. The CDR3 is 16 residues long. Germline V gives CDR1 MNHEY, CDR2 SVGAGI. The CDR3 reads CASSWSLAGVQETQYF. The CDR3 DNA reads as TGTGCCAGCAGTTGGTCACTAGCGGGGGTGCAAGAGACCCAGTACTTC.

The chain is built from TRBV28 and TRBJ1-2; D is ambiguous. The CDR3 runs 13 residues. With 5 bases removed from V and 3 bases from J, the gap between germline ends came to 10 bases. The germline CDR1 and CDR2 sequences are MDHEN and SYDVKM. The DNA for the CDR3 is TGTGCCAGCAGTCCCCGGACCTACTATGGCTACACCTTC. Protein product: CASSPRTYYGYTF.

V and J are TRBV5-4 and TRBJ2-5, with TRBD2 identical over 8 bases. Germline values: CDR1 SGHNT, CDR2 YYREEE (reference sequence). After removal of 4 bases from V and 4 bases from J, the junction contained 12 bases not matched to a gene. The CDR3 sequence is 16 residues long. The CDR3 loop is CASSLEASGLRETQYF. The CDR3 DNA follows: TGTGCCAGCAGCCTGGAGGCTAGCGGGCTTCGAGAGACCCAGTACTTC. Full variable domain (remainder filled in from reference TRBV5-4 and TRBJ2-5): ETGVTQSPTHLIKTRGQQVTLRCSSQSGHNTVSWYQQALGQGPQFIFQYYREEENGRGNFPPRFSGLQFPNYSSELNVNALELDDSALYLCASSLEASGLRETQYFGPGTRLLVL.

The J gene is TRBJ1-1, the V gene TRBV30; D remains ambiguous. CDR3 length: 13 residues. The germline gives CDR1 GTSNPN, CDR2 SVGIG (reference sequence). V gave up 6 bases and J gave up 5 bases, with 16 bases separating them. CDR3 sequence reads: CACEHQSDTEAFF. CDR3 DNA: TGTGCCTGCGAACACCAATCTGATACTGAAGCTTTCTTT.

The chain uses TRBV6-4 and TRBJ2-2; tentative D call: TRBD2 (6 bases). With 3 bases removed from V and 4 bases from J, the gap between germline ends came to 12 bases. The CDR3 runs to 15 residues. Germline assignment: CDR1 MRHNA and CDR2 SNTAGT. The CDR3 DNA sequence: TGTGCCAGCAGTGAAGGTCGGAGGGGCACCGGGGAGCTGTTTTTT. It specifies CASSEGRRGTGELFF.

V usage is TRBV3-1 (or the pseudogene TRBV3-2) and J usage is TRBJ2-7, with 8 bases fitting TRBD2. Germline CDR1 LGHDT, CDR2 YNNKEL (reference sequence). The CDR3 contains 15 residues. J was trimmed by 0 bases and V by 5 bases; bases with no gene match: 6. CDR3 sequence (DNA): TGTGCCAGCAGCAAAAGCGGGGGAAGCTCCTACGAGCAGTACTTC. Its protein product is CASSKSGGSSYEQYF.

Only one count was recorded for this clone. The V call is TRBV19, the J call TRBJ1-3; a weak D match, TRBD1 (5 bases). The ends were cut back, 7 bases at V and 2 bases at J, with 12 bases in the middle. This CDR3 has 14 amino acids. Per the germline V gene, CDR1 is LNHDA and CDR2 is SQIVND (reference sequence). The CDR3 region has the DNA TGTGCCAGTATCCGAGACAGAACTGGAAACACCATATATTTT. Protein product: CASIRDRTGNTIYF. Together with reference TRBV19 and TRBJ1-3, the CDR3 gives the full variable domain: DGGITQSPKYLFRKEGQNVTLSCEQNLNHDAMYWYRQDPGQGLRLIYYSQIVNDFQKGDIAEGYSVSREKKESFPLTVTSAQKNPTAFYLCASIRDRTGNTIYFGEGSWLTVV.

This clone was seen once. The chain recombines TRBV28 with TRBJ2-1; a weak D match, TRBD2 (6 bases). V lost 1 base and J 3 bases, leaving 13 bases between the germline ends. The CDR3 totals 16 residues. Germline-derived CDR1 and CDR2 are MDHEN and SYDVKM. The CDR3 protein is CASSLSGGGSYNEQFF. The DNA of the CDR3 is TGTGCCAGCAGTTTATCCGGGGGTGGGAGCTACAATGAGCAGTTCTTC.

The chain joins TRBV19 to TRBJ2-6, with D maybe TRBD2 (6 bases). Trimming removed 6 bases from V and 0 bases from J, with 9 bases in between. CDR3 size: 15 residues. Germline V gene sequence: CDR1 LNHDA, CDR2 SQIVND (reference sequence). CDR3 sequence: CASREGASGANVLTF. CDR3 sequence (DNA): TGTGCCAGTAGGGAGGGTGCCTCTGGGGCCAACGTCCTGACTTTC.

The chain combines TRBV4-3 with TRBJ1-2; TRBD1 is a possible D gene (5 bases). Trimming stripped 4 bases from V and 3 bases from J, with 12 bases between. The CDR3 covers 14 residues. Germline V CDR1 and CDR2: LGHNA, YSLEER. DNA of the CDR3: TGCGCCAGCAGCCCCAGACAGTTGGACTATGGCTACACCTTC. This translates into CASSPRQLDYGYTF.

This clone appeared a few times. V usage is TRBV12-3 or TRBV12-4 and J usage is TRBJ1-2; unclear D gene. Trimming took off 7 bases at V and 2 bases at J, with 5 bases between the two ends. CDR3 length equals 11 residues. CDR3 sequence (DNA): TGTGCCAGCAAACAGAACTATGGCTACACCTTC. Amino acids: CASKQNYGYTF.

The CDR3 region has the DNA TGTGCCTGGAGTGTTTTTCAGGGTACAGATACGCAGTATTTT. Translation: CAWSVFQGTDTQYF. The gene calls are TRBV30 and TRBJ2-3; TRBD1 might be the D (5 bases). This CDR3 has 14 residues. Trimming took off 0 bases at V and 3 bases at J, with 10 bases between the two ends. Germline CDR1 and CDR2: GTSNPN and SVGIG (reference sequence). The variable domain in full, with the rest retrieved from reference TRBV30 and TRBJ2-3, is SQTIHQWPATLVQPVGSPLSLECTVEGTSNPNLYWYRQAAGRGLQLLFYSVGIGQISSEVPQNLSASRPQDRQFILSSKKLLLSDSGFYLCAWSVFQGTDTQYFGPGTRLTVL.

The chain couples TRBV27 to TRBJ2-3; 8 nucleotides align to TRBD2. The CDR3 is 15 amino acids. Germline CDR1 is MNHEY and CDR2 is SMNVEV (reference sequence). V dropped 2 bases and J dropped 1; count of bases not matched to a gene: 2. CDR3 loop: CASSLTGGRTDTQYF. The CDR3 coding sequence is TGTGCCAGCAGTTTAACGGGGGGGCGCACAGATACGCAGTATTTT.

The chain has TRBV5-6 and TRBJ2-5, with 7 bases identical to TRBD2. Trimming removed 3 bases from V and 3 bases from J; junction bases left unmatched: 14. The germline V gene has CDR1 SGHDT and CDR2 YYEEEE. The CDR3 length is 17 residues. DNA for the CDR3: TGTGCCAGCAGCTACCCCGGTTTCCGGGGAGGGGAAGAGACCCAGTACTTC. It encodes CASSYPGFRGGEETQYF.

The chain has TRBV4-1 and TRBJ2-2, with 8 bases identical to TRBD1. The CDR3 totals 16 residues. Germline CDR1 and CDR2: MGHRA and YSYEKL. V was pared by 5 bases and J by 3 bases, with 8 bases of the junction left unmatched. The CDR3: CASSFGQGPDTGELFF. The CDR3 nucleotides read TGCGCCAGCAGCTTCGGACAGGGCCCGGACACCGGGGAGCTGTTTTTT.

The chain is built from TRBV21-1 and TRBJ2-5; the table gives TRBD1 as D, unverified against the DNA. TRBV21-1 is termed a pseudogene. This CDR3 comprises 15 residues. The chain's CDR3 is CASSKGPGARETQYF. CDR3 nucleotide sequence: TGTGCCAGCAGCAAAGGTCCAGGGGCGAGGGAGACCCAGTACTTC.

The rearrangement joins TRBV5-5 to TRBJ1-3, with D unresolved. This CDR3 has 16 amino acids. Germline assignment: CDR1 SGHKS and CDR2 YYEKEE (reference sequence). Trimming pared 2 bases from V and 4 bases from J, leaving 16 bases between. The CDR3 here is CASSFNSASLGNTIYF. The CDR3 DNA reads TGTGCCAGCAGCTTTAACAGTGCGTCTCTGGGAAACACCATATATTTT.

The chain employs TRBV4-1 and TRBJ1-2; TRBD1 might be the D (5 bases). The CDR3 extends over 16 amino acids. Per germline, CDR1 MGHRA and CDR2 YSYEKL. V lost 4 bases to trimming and J lost 5 bases, with 20 bases between them. This CDR3 is CASSPNHRDAGYGYTF. The CDR3 coding sequence is TGCGCCAGCAGCCCAAACCACCGGGACGCCGGATATGGCTACACCTTC.

The sample holds one count of this clone. The chain recombines TRBV27 with TRBJ2-7, with D tentatively TRBD1 or TRBD2 (5 bases each). This CDR3 is 14 amino acids long. In germline, CDR1 is MNHEY, CDR2 SMNVEV (reference sequence). V was cut by 6 bases and J by 3 bases, with 15 bases left in between. Here the CDR3 reads CASSRDPRDYEQYF. The CDR3 region has the DNA TGTGCCAGCAGCAGGGACCCCAGGGACTACGAGCAGTACTTC.

The chain couples TRBV6-5 to TRBJ1-5; no definite D call. CDR1 and CDR2 from the germline V gene are MNHEY and SVGAGI. The CDR3 covers 13 residues. The V end lost 2 bases, the J end lost 7 bases, and 9 bases lay between the germline ends. CDR3 sequence reads: CASSYRVGQPQHF. CDR3 nucleotide sequence: TGTGCCAGCAGTTACAGGGTGGGACAGCCCCAGCATTTT.